This T cell receptor beta chain was documented in a study of T cells of healthy individuals. TCRdb reprocessed the 5' RACE reads via MiXCR and lists one record per CDR3 protein. The repertoire holds nearly 100,000 distinct CDR3 sequences, with around 17% as singletons. The germline gives CDR1 MDHEN, CDR2 SYDVKM. Trimming cost V 6 bases and J 0 bases; bases outside gene matches: 11. The CDR3 has 17 residues. J is TRBJ1-3 and V is TRBV28, with 7 bases lining up with TRBD1. The receptor's source is a human donor in good health. The CDR3 loop is CASRLPGTVSSGNTIYF. CDR3 DNA: TGTGCCAGCAGACTACCGGGGACAGTCAGCTCTGGAAACACCATATATTTT.